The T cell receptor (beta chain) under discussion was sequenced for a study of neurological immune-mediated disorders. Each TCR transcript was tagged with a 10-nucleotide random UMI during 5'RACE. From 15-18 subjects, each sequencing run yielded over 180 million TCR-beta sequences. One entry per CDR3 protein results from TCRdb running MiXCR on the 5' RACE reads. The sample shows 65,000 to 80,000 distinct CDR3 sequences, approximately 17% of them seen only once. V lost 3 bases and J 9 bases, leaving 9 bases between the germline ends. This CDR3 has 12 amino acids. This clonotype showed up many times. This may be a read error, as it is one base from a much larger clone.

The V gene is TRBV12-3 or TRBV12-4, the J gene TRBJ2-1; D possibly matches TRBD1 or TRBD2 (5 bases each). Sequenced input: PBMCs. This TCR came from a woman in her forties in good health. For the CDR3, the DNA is TGTGCCAGCAGTTTCTCGGGGACTGAGCAGTTCTTC. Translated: CASSFSGTEQFF.